This T cell receptor beta chain was identified during a study of T cell responses to AZD1222 COVID-19 vaccine. In the case of this clone: As yet, its antigen is unknown.

Clones were sequenced by immunoSEQ multiplex PCR, and TCRdb holds only the in-frame ones, with some missing. The table lists more than 250,000 clones, 93% of them singletons. General study findings and limits: All repertoire sampling was performed exclusively after the peak T cell response.

Trimming pared 0 bases from V and 5 bases from J, leaving 5 bases between. This CDR3 comprises 12 residues. Germline V gene lookup returns CDR1 MDHEN and CDR2 SYDVKM. The receptor's source is an adult in good health. The chain uses TRBV28 and TRBJ2-7; D gene unclear. This specimen consisted of peripheral blood, obtained on day 0 of AZD1222 vaccination. DNA of the CDR3: TGTGCCAGCAGTTTATGGGCGAACGAGCAGTACTTC. This codes for CASSLWANEQYF.